A single sample is the source of the 21 T cell receptor beta chains below, sequenced in a study of blood T cells in healthy people across ages. Next came a second PCR, run for about 7 to 12 cycles, which used a sample-barcoded 5' primer along with a J-beta primer mix. One entry per CDR3 protein results from TCRdb running MiXCR on the 5' RACE reads. This table holds around 800,000 distinct CDR3 sequences, about 47% found once. Sequences were obtained from blood. Every receptor here comes from a man older than 75 in good health.

The V call is TRBV6-5, the J call TRBJ2-5, with D perhaps TRBD2 (5 bases). The J call could be wrong; TRBJ2-7 is a better fit for the DNA end. CDR3 length equals 15 residues. From germline, CDR1 is MNHEY and CDR2 SVGAGI. CDR3 coding DNA: TGTGCCAGCAGTCCCTCCCCGACGGGTCGGGGCGAGCAGTACTTC. Amino acids: CASSPSPTGRGEQYF.

V is TRBV29-1 and J is TRBJ1-2; maybe TRBD1 (5 bases). V gave up 6 bases and J gave up 5 bases, with 19 bases separating them. CDR1 and CDR2 from the germline V gene are SQVTM and ANQGSEA. This CDR3 comprises 14 residues. The CDR3 DNA reads as TGCAGCGTACCGTTTGGGGCTTCGAGTTATGGCTACACCTTC. It encodes CSVPFGASSYGYTF. The variable domain in full, with the rest retrieved from reference TRBV29-1 and TRBJ1-2, is SAVISQKPSRDICQRGTSLTIQCQVDSQVTMMFWYRQQPGQSLTLIATANQGSEATYESGFVIDKFPISRPNLTFSTLTVSNMSPEDSSIYLCSVPFGASSYGYTFGSGTRLTVV.

This chain joins TRBV5-6 and TRBJ2-1, with a tentative D call TRBD2 (6 bases). This CDR3 comprises 13 residues. Germline assignment: CDR1 SGHDT and CDR2 YYEEEE. Trimming stripped 4 bases from V and 8 bases from J, with 13 bases between. The CDR3 region is CASSPDYTDEQFF. Here the CDR3 DNA reads TGTGCCAGCAGCCCGGACTATACGGATGAGCAGTTCTTC.

This clonotype was seen only a few times. The chain uses TRBV29-1 and TRBJ2-1; possibly TRBD1 for D (6 bases). Germline V CDR1 and CDR2: SQVTM, ANQGSEA. This CDR3 spans 14 amino acids. Deletions cut 3 bases from V and 0 bases from J, with 9 bases between. The CDR3 sequence is CSVDRGGSYNEQFF. DNA for the CDR3: TGCAGCGTTGACAGGGGTGGCTCCTACAATGAGCAGTTCTTC.

Many counts were recorded for this clonotype. V gene TRBV12-3 or TRBV12-4 combines with J gene TRBJ2-1, with no clear D. CDR3 length equals 11 residues. The V end lost 5 bases, the J end lost 4 bases, and 3 bases lay between the germline ends. The DNA of the CDR3 is TGTGCCAGCAGTGCATACAATGAGCAGTTCTTC. Encoded protein: CASSAYNEQFF.

This clonotype has only a few counts. V and J are TRBV6-2 or TRBV6-3 and TRBJ2-3, with TRBD2 matching 14 bases. V gave up 0 bases and J gave up 1 base; unmatched junction bases: 18. CDR3 length equals 23 residues. Germline lookup yields CDR1 MNHEY and CDR2 SVGEGT. CDR3 coding DNA: TGTGCCAGCAGTTACTCGAGCGGGTCCCGAGGGACTAGCGGGAGAAGGGGCACAGATACGCAGTATTTT. This encodes CASSYSSGSRGTSGRRGTDTQYF.

This clonotype was detected a few times. This rearrangement joins TRBV29-1 to TRBJ2-7; D is perhaps TRBD1 or TRBD2 (5 bases each). Trimming took off 7 bases at V and 7 bases at J, with 17 bases between the two ends. The CDR3 runs to 12 residues. From germline, CDR1 is SQVTM and CDR2 ANQGSEA. CDR3 amino acids: CSAVGVWREQYF. CDR3 coding DNA: TGCAGCGCTGTGGGGGTTTGGCGGGAGCAGTACTTC.

This clonotype was counted a few times. This chain uses TRBV24-1 with TRBJ2-4; D is undetermined. Per germline, CDR1 KGHDR and CDR2 SFDVKD. Trimming left V 0 bases short and J 13 bases short, with 6 bases between. This CDR3 is built from 11 residues. The CDR3 loop is CATSDLVGQYF. The DNA of the CDR3 is TGTGCCACCAGTGATTTGGTCGGGCAGTACTTC.

As to this clonotype: An end of the junction does not agree with germline; a read error may underlie this. The V call is TRBV7-2, the J call TRBJ2-5; D could derive from TRBD1 or TRBD2 (5 bases each). Germline V gene sequence: CDR1 SGHTA, CDR2 FQGNSA. The CDR3 spans 14 residues. CDR3 protein: CASGLERRDETQYF. The CDR3 DNA follows: TGTGCCAGCGGCTTAGAGCGTCGGGACGAGACCCAGTACTTC. The entire variable domain, with the rest obtained from reference TRBV7-2 and TRBJ2-5, is as follows: GAGVSQSPSNKVTEKGKDVELRCDPISGHTALYWYRQSLGQGLEFLIYFQGNSAPDKSGLPSDRFSAERTGGSVSTLTIQRTQQEDSAVYLCASGLERRDETQYFGPGTRLLVL.

In its sample, this clonotype was seen a few times. This chain connects TRBV3-1 to TRBJ2-3; no clear D gene. CDR1 LGHDT and CDR2 YNNKEL come from the germline V gene (reference sequence). Deletions cut 2 bases from V and 6 bases from J, with 6 bases between. The CDR3 loop spans 12 amino acids. CDR3 in DNA: TGTGCCAGCAGCCAATCCTTGGATACGCAGTATTTT. Translated: CASSQSLDTQYF.

To note about this clonotype: Sequence at one end of the junction differs from germline and may be a read error. The chain employs TRBV7-2 and TRBJ2-1, with TRBD2 matching over 10 bases. Matching the DNA end better, TRBJ2-7 makes the J call doubtful. The CDR3 loop spans 14 amino acids. Germline V gene data show CDR1 as SGHTA and CDR2 as FQGNSA. CDR3 sequence (DNA): TGTGCCAGCAGCGTAGCGGGAGGCGAGTATGAGCAGTACTTC. The encoded protein is CASSVAGGEYEQYF.

This clonotype turned up a few times. The chain is built from TRBV7-9 and TRBJ2-7; the D gene is possibly TRBD2 (5 bases). Germline CDR1 reads SEHNR; CDR2 reads FQNEAQ (reference sequence). V was clipped by 0 bases and J by 2 bases, with 11 bases between them. The CDR3 contains 15 residues. The CDR3 reads CASSLAEGPTYEQYF. DNA of the CDR3: TGTGCCAGCAGCTTAGCCGAGGGCCCCACCTACGAGCAGTACTTC.

This clonotype was seen a handful of times. The rearrangement joins TRBV29-1 to TRBJ2-1, with D perhaps TRBD2 (6 bases). This CDR3 comprises 17 residues. Germline V lookup: CDR1 SQVTM, CDR2 ANQGSEA. V lost 4 bases to trimming and J lost 2 bases, with 21 bases between them. Here the CDR3 reads CSVASAGGSLTYNEQFF. Written as DNA, the CDR3 is TGCAGCGTTGCTTCTGCTGGGGGGAGCCTCACCTACAATGAGCAGTTCTTC.

The V call is TRBV7-2, the J call TRBJ2-6, with unresolved D. Germline V gene lookup returns CDR1 SGHTA and CDR2 FQGNSA. V was cut by 0 bases and J by 3 bases, with 6 bases left in between. The CDR3 covers 15 residues. Written as DNA, the CDR3 is TGTGCCAGCAGCTTAGCGCGGTTTGGGGCCAACGTCCTGACTTTC. Translating gives CASSLARFGANVLTF. Full variable domain (remainder filled in from reference TRBV7-2 and TRBJ2-6): GAGVSQSPSNKVTEKGKDVELRCDPISGHTALYWYRQSLGQGLEFLIYFQGNSAPDKSGLPSDRFSAERTGGSVSTLTIQRTQQEDSAVYLCASSLARFGANVLTFGAGSRLTVL.

DNA for the CDR3: TGTGCCAGCAGCCTTCGTACTCTTGCGGGAGGTCCGGCCAAAAACATTCAGTACTTC. Protein product: CASSLRTLAGGPAKNIQYF. The chain is built from TRBV11-3 and TRBJ2-4; 8 nucleotides align to TRBD2. Unmatched junction bases numbered 16, after V lost 5 bases and J lost 1 base. Germline loops: CDR1 SGHNT, CDR2 YENEEA. The CDR3 spans 19 residues.

This clonotype was detected once. The chain joins TRBV3-1 to TRBJ2-1, with 7 bases aligning to TRBD2. With 4 bases clipped from V and 8 bases from J, the junction kept 5 bases outside the gene matches. There are 13 residues in the CDR3. CDR1 is LGHDT and CDR2 is YNNKEL in the germline V gene (reference sequence). The CDR3 DNA follows: TGTGCCAGCAGCCGGGCGGGAGAAGATGAGCAGTTCTTC. It specifies CASSRAGEDEQFF.

Comments on this clonotype: The junction departs from the called germline gene at one end, perhaps through a read error. The chain joins TRBV4-2 to TRBJ2-4; D is unclear. Germline V gene data show CDR1 as LGHNA and CDR2 as YNFKEQ. The CDR3 runs 18 residues. The CDR3 DNA sequence: TGTGCCGGCAGCCAAGATATGGGTGGATCGGTGGCCAAAAACATTCAGTACTTC. As protein: CAGSQDMGGSVAKNIQYF.

In nucleotides, the CDR3 is TGTGCCAGCAGGAGCCTGACAGGGTCTTTCTATGGCTACACCTTC. Protein product: CASRSLTGSFYGYTF. This chain links TRBV2 with TRBJ1-2, with TRBD1 identical over 7 bases. Germline trimming cut 6 bases from V and 4 bases from J; bases unmatched to any gene: 11. Germline-derived CDR1 and CDR2 are SNHLY and FYNNEI. This CDR3 contains 15 residues.

Note on this clonotype: At one boundary the junction diverges from the germline segment, which might be a read error. J is TRBJ1-2 and V is TRBV28; possibly TRBD1 for D (5 bases). The CDR3 has 16 residues. The germline V gene has CDR1 MDHEN and CDR2 SYDVKM. CDR3 coding DNA: TGTGCCAGCAGACCCTCCCTGGGACGGCTTAACTATAGCTACACCTTC. It encodes CASRPSLGRLNYSYTF.

The V call is TRBV18, the J call TRBJ2-7; no clear D. Trimming took 2 bases from V and 5 from J, leaving 16 bases between them. From germline, CDR1 is KGHSH and CDR2 LQKENI. CDR3 length equals 15 residues. CDR3 loop: CASSPTVGAADEQYF. The CDR3 DNA reads as TGTGCCAGCTCACCAACCGTAGGCGCCGCCGACGAGCAGTACTTC.

This clonotype was seen a few times. The CDR3 nucleotides are TGTGCCAGCAGCAATCCGGGACAGGGGAACGAGCAGTACTTC. As protein: CASSNPGQGNEQYF. The J gene is TRBJ2-7, the V gene TRBV7-3, with TRBD1 matching over 10 bases. CDR1 and CDR2 from the germline V gene are SGHTA and FQGTGA. Unmatched junction bases numbered 6, after V lost 5 bases and J lost 5 bases. This CDR3 region has 14 residues.